This T cell receptor beta chain was identified in a study of T-cell reconstitution after alpha-beta-depleted transplantation in children. Unique molecular identifiers tagged the TCRbeta library. TCRdb passed the PCR reads through MiXCR, listing each CDR3 protein once. The sample carries nearly 400,000 distinct CDR3 sequences, 20% recorded once. CDR1 MNHNY and CDR2 SVGAGI come from the germline V gene (reference sequence). V shed 6 bases, J shed 5 bases, and the junction held 8 bases outside the gene matches. The CDR3 runs to 15 residues. The receptor comes from a human donor who donated a stem cell graft to a child with acute myeloid leukemia. The V and J genes are TRBV6-6 and TRBJ2-5; 11 nucleotides line up with TRBD2. The source was PBMCs from the stem cell graft donor, collected from the stem cell graft. DNA of the CDR3: TGTGCCAGCAGGATTAGCGGGAGGGCCTTTGAGACCCAGTACTTC. Its translation: CASRISGRAFETQYF.